This T cell receptor (beta chain) was sequenced in a study of blood T cell repertoires in COVID-19. Study-wide background: Spain, Italy and the United States supplied samples that represented acute and convalescent COVID-19.

Germline V gene sequence: CDR1 SEHNR, CDR2 FQNEAQ (reference sequence). CDR3 length: 15 amino acids. V lost 0 bases, J lost 4 bases, and 12 bases lay in between. Libraries were prepared by immunoSEQ multiplex PCR; TCRdb keeps only in-frame clonotypes and omits some of them. The data show some 350,000 clones, with 89% seen just once and about 3% held by the top ten. The sample holds one count of this clone. V usage is TRBV7-9 and J usage is TRBJ1-2; weak D call: TRBD1 (5 bases). The sequenced sample was peripheral blood. This receptor was obtained from a woman aged 25 to 45 with COVID-19, enrolled during active disease. CDR3 loop: CASSLAGQVLYGYTF. The CDR3 bases are TGTGCCAGCAGCTTAGCGGGGCAGGTTCTCTATGGCTACACCTTC.